Listed here is a single TCR beta chain. This clonotype was seen repeatedly, ten times or more. Its antigen target is currently unknown. No base-level quality is on record; no much larger clone is a single base apart. The sample originates from a study of breast tumors, draining lymph nodes, adjacent tissues (TCRdb year 2016). A note on the overall study: Breast cancer patients provided tumor, adjacent nontumor tissue and axillary lymph nodes, and the study compared the TCR beta repertoires across these three sources. In human breast cancer, the study set out to assess how tumor, surrounding tissue and draining lymph node repertoires relate to one another and whether T cells might be exchanged between them.

Reads for this sample came from an Illumina HiSeq 2000. Multiplex PCR amplification was used to build the TCR beta chain libraries. High-throughput sequencing was used to analyze the amplified TCR beta chain products. TCRdb redid the processing of the public reads, applying fastp at Q25 and MiXCR, and retained in-frame beta chains. For every CDR3 protein sequence, its rows merge into one entry that carries the most common genes and DNA. The sample yields fewer than 200,000 distinct CDR3 sequences; approximately 33% were counted once. Around 3.5% of the sample is taken by the ten largest. The CDR3 numbers 15 residues from cysteine through phenylalanine. CDR3 DNA only is kept here, 45 bases in frame from base 1. Deletion took 0 bases off V and 7 bases off J, with a span of 16 bases between the germline ends. According to the germline V gene, CDR1 reads SGDLS and CDR2 reads YYNGEE. Broader findings and caveats from the paper: Tumors showed preferential V and J gene usage, and their T-cell repertoire diversity fell below that of lymph nodes yet above that of nontumor tissue. Tumor and nontumor tissue repertoires were found to be significantly more similar in luminal-like than in basal-like breast cancer. A scenario in which most tumor T cells derive from the lymph node and then expand within tumor tissue was judged to be consistent with the data. The study presented the conclusion that tumor T cells originate in lymph nodes as consistent with a hypothesis, not as something directly demonstrated.

Lymph node samples came from the axillary draining lymph nodes of breast cancer patients. The chain couples TRBV9 to TRBJ1-2; the D gene identity is not certain. The sequenced sample consisted of axillary lymph node tissue. The origin of this receptor is a female donor with breast cancer. Some clones in this sample may be carry-over from other donors' samples. The DNA sequence follows: TGTGCCAGCAGCGTAGGGGGAGCCTTGAGCCGTGGCTACACCTTC. Its protein reads: CASSVGGALSRGYTF. Outside the CDR3, residues come from the reference TRBV9 and TRBJ1-2 proteins, so the full variable domain is: DSGVTQTPKHLITATGQRVTLRCSPRSGDLSVYWYQQSLDQGLQFLIQYYNGEERAKGNILERFSAQQFPDLHSELNLSSLELGDSALYFCASSVGGALSRGYTFGSGTRLTVV.